The next 8 T cell receptor beta chains were all read from a single sample in a study of control samples from healthy donors and cancer patients. Measured with immunoSEQ multiplex PCR; TCRdb has only the in-frame clones, and not every one. The profile shows approximately 46,000 clones, around 87% of them singletons. Material: PBMCs. Receptors were obtained from a woman aged 60 to 75 with lung cancer.

The chain links TRBV24-1 to TRBJ2-1; possibly TRBD2 for D (5 bases). The CDR3 runs to 15 residues. Germline CDR1 KGHDR, CDR2 SFDVKD. V was trimmed by 4 bases and J by 0 bases, leaving 9 bases between them. The chain's CDR3 is CATSEPGSSYNEQFF. The CDR3 coding sequence is TGTGCCACCAGTGAGCCGGGGTCCTCCTACAATGAGCAGTTCTTC.

This chain joins TRBV29-1 and TRBJ2-3; 9 bases are a match to TRBD2. This CDR3 spans 13 amino acids. CDR1 and CDR2 from the germline V gene are SQVTM and ANQGSEA. V shed 8 bases and J 0 bases; nucleotides not matched to a gene: 3. The chain's CDR3 is CSSGLASTDTQYF. CDR3 nucleotides: TGCAGCTCTGGACTAGCGAGCACAGATACGCAGTATTTT.

The chain combines TRBV7-3 with TRBJ2-5; 8 nucleotides align to TRBD2. Looked up from germline, CDR1 is SGHTA and CDR2 is FQGTGA. V was pared by 5 bases and J by 1 base, with 3 bases of the junction left unmatched. This CDR3 region has 14 residues. This CDR3 is CASSQTSAQETQYF. The CDR3 DNA reads as TGTGCCAGCAGCCAGACTAGCGCCCAAGAGACCCAGTACTTC.

The V call is TRBV5-1, the J call TRBJ2-1, with TRBD1 identical over 9 bases. V was pared by 3 bases and J by 8 bases, with 9 bases of the junction left unmatched. In germline, CDR1 is SGHRS, CDR2 YFSETQ. CDR3 size: 15 residues. CDR3 coding DNA: TGCGCCAGCAGCTGGTCCGGGACAGGGATCGATGAGCAGTTCTTC. Its translation: CASSWSGTGIDEQFF.

The rearrangement uses TRBV7-2 and TRBJ1-3; TRBD1 matches at 8 bases. V shed 5 bases, J shed 3 bases, and the junction held 6 bases outside the gene matches. CDR1 and CDR2 from the germline V gene are SGHTA and FQGNSA. The CDR3 is made up of 15 amino acids. The CDR3 sequence is CASSPWGQVGNTIYF. CDR3 nucleotides: TGTGCCAGCAGCCCATGGGGACAGGTTGGAAACACCATATATTTT. Full variable domain (missing parts from reference TRBV7-2 and TRBJ1-3): GAGVSQSPSNKVTEKGKDVELRCDPISGHTALYWYRQSLGQGLEFLIYFQGNSAPDKSGLPSDRFSAERTGGSVSTLTIQRTQQEDSAVYLCASSPWGQVGNTIYFGEGSWLTVV.

The chain is built from TRBV27 and TRBJ2-3; D is perhaps TRBD2 (6 bases). The CDR3 has 20 residues. Trimming removed 4 bases from V and 2 bases from J, with 28 bases in between. The germline gives CDR1 MNHEY, CDR2 SMNVEV (reference sequence). CDR3 DNA sequence: TGTGCCAGCAGTTCGCCGCCCGTCAAGATGGAGGGACTTTCCACAGATACGCAGTATTTT. This gives the protein CASSSPPVKMEGLSTDTQYF.

This clone was seen once. This sequence joins TRBV13 and TRBJ2-7, with D uncertain. CDR1 is PRHDT, CDR2 FYEKMQ, per germline (reference sequence). The V gene lost 4 bases and the J gene lost 5 bases, with 9 bases spanning the gap. CDR3 length equals 12 residues. The CDR3 DNA reads as TGTGCCAGCAGCTCCCGTCCCGACGAGCAGTACTTC. Translating gives CASSSRPDEQYF.

The table lists this clone with a few counts. The genes are TRBV29-1 and TRBJ1-2; 9 bases are a match to TRBD1. Germline V gene data show CDR1 as SQVTM and CDR2 as ANQGSEA. V was clipped by 5 bases and J by 6 bases; unmatched bases: 4. The CDR3 contains 12 residues. CDR3 region: CSVRTGEDGYTF. DNA of the CDR3: TGCAGCGTTAGGACAGGGGAGGATGGCTACACCTTC. Complete variable domain (other parts from reference TRBV29-1 and TRBJ1-2): SAVISQKPSRDICQRGTSLTIQCQVDSQVTMMFWYRQQPGQSLTLIATANQGSEATYESGFVIDKFPISRPNLTFSTLTVSNMSPEDSSIYLCSVRTGEDGYTFGSGTRLTVV.